These 31 T cell receptor beta chains were sequenced from one sample in a study of Ad26.COV2.S vaccination and SARS-CoV-2 variants. Treatment specified: about 20 received Ad26.COV2.S at low or high dose, single or two shots; five or six received placebo; per-sample allocation not given. Sampling happened 63 days after the first vaccine or placebo injection. Only in-frame clones appear in the TCRdb table, and some are missing; sequencing was by immunoSEQ multiplex PCR. The table shows approximately 400,000 clones, with 80% to 90% occurring only once. The sample was peripheral blood, taken in a trial of Ad26.COV2.S vaccine versus placebo. The source of these receptors is a person aged 18-65 years who received the Ad26.COV2.S COVID-19 vaccine or a placebo.

The rearrangement uses TRBV3-1 (or the pseudogene TRBV3-2) and TRBJ2-3; 7 bases match TRBD1. This CDR3 has 18 residues. The ends lost 0 bases at V and 2 bases at J; junction bases unmatched: 11. Looked up from germline, CDR1 is LGHDT and CDR2 is YNNKEL (reference sequence). The CDR3 here is CASSQEGQLNPITDTQYF. The CDR3 DNA reads as TGTGCCAGCAGCCAAGAGGGACAGTTAAATCCAATCACAGATACGCAGTATTTT.

The V and J genes are TRBV7-2 and TRBJ2-7; 14 positions match TRBD2. Per germline, CDR1 SGHTA and CDR2 FQGNSA. The V segment lost 5 bases and the J segment 9 bases; nucleotides outside the gene matches: 9. The CDR3 sequence is 15 residues long. CDR3 sequence (DNA): TGTGCCAGCAGCCGTGGGGGACTAGCGGGAGTACGGCAGTACTTC. This codes for CASSRGGLAGVRQYF.

This clone was recorded only once. The chain recombines TRBV6-1 with TRBJ1-4; D is unclear. Germline CDR1 is MNHNS and CDR2 is SASEGT. V lost 3 bases, J lost 0 bases, and 11 bases lay in between. CDR3 length: 16 residues. The DNA of the CDR3 is TGTGCCAGCAGTGACCGGGCCCACGCAACTAATGAAAAACTGTTTTTT. Residues: CASSDRAHATNEKLFF.

V is TRBV11-2 and J is TRBJ2-2; D unresolved. The CDR3 has 12 residues. Trimming stripped 5 bases from V and 5 bases from J, with 6 bases between. Germline V CDR1 and CDR2: SGHAT, FQNNGV. CDR3 nucleotide sequence: TGTGCCAGCAGCATCAAGACCGGGGAGCTGTTTTTT. Protein sequence: CASSIKTGELFF.

This clone was picked up one time. The chain combines TRBV27 with TRBJ2-7; perhaps TRBD1 as D (6 bases). Trimming shortened V by 3 bases and J by 0 bases, and 12 bases separated the two germline ends. The CDR3 contains 15 residues. CDR1 and CDR2 from the germline V gene are MNHEY and SMNVEV (reference sequence). Written as DNA, the CDR3 is TGTGCCAGCAGTTTGCGACAGGAGAGCTCCTACGAGCAGTACTTC. This encodes CASSLRQESSYEQYF.

The chain is built from TRBV3-1 (or the pseudogene TRBV3-2) and TRBJ2-4; TRBD2 agrees at 9 bases. In germline, CDR1 is LGHDT, CDR2 YNNKEL (reference sequence). Trimming cost V 1 base and J 2 bases; bases outside gene matches: 9. This CDR3 spans 18 amino acids. Here the CDR3 reads CASSQVKCGGAPKNIQYF. In nucleotides, the CDR3 is TGTGCCAGCAGCCAAGTCAAATGCGGGGGGGCCCCCAAAAACATTCAGTACTTC.

The rearrangement joins TRBV5-4 to TRBJ2-2; either TRBD1 or TRBD2 may fit D (5 bases each). Germline V gene sequence: CDR1 SGHNT, CDR2 YYREEE (reference sequence). The CDR3 is made up of 18 amino acids. V dropped 0 bases and J dropped 0 bases, with 15 bases sitting between them. CDR3 sequence (DNA): TGTGCCAGCAGCTTGGAGGGGAGCGCGCACGCGAACACCGGGGAGCTGTTTTTT. This gives the protein CASSLEGSAHANTGELFF.

The genes are TRBV4-1 and TRBJ2-7; a possible D gene is TRBD2 (6 bases). V was trimmed by 4 bases and J by 7 bases, leaving 11 bases between them. CDR1 and CDR2 (germline): MGHRA, YSYEKL. The CDR3 spans 12 residues. DNA of the CDR3: TGCGCCAGCAGCCCTCAGAGCGGGGAGCAGTACTTC. It encodes CASSPQSGEQYF.

V gene TRBV7-2 combines with J gene TRBJ2-7; TRBD2 is a possible D gene (5 bases). Germline V gives CDR1 SGHTA, CDR2 FQGNSA. Deletions cut 4 bases from V and 3 bases from J, with 7 bases between. The CDR3 extends over 12 amino acids. The CDR3 loop reads CASSWRSYEQYF. DNA for the CDR3: TGTGCCAGCAGCTGGAGGAGCTACGAGCAGTACTTC.

J is TRBJ1-1 and V is TRBV5-1; 8 bases are shared with TRBD1. With 5 bases clipped from V and 3 bases from J, the junction kept 9 bases outside the gene matches. This CDR3 comprises 15 residues. Germline assignment: CDR1 SGHRS and CDR2 YFSETQ. Here the CDR3 DNA reads TGCGCCAGCAGTCTTCGACAGGGGTGGGACACTGAAGCTTTCTTT. It yields the protein CASSLRQGWDTEAFF. Full variable domain (missing parts from reference TRBV5-1 and TRBJ1-1): KAGVTQTPRYLIKTRGQQVTLSCSPISGHRSVSWYQQTPGQGLQFLFEYFSETQRNKGNFPGRFSGRQFSNSRSEMNVSTLELGDSALYLCASSLRQGWDTEAFFGQGTRLTVV.

The CDR3 spells CASSHRNNQPQHF. CDR3 coding DNA: TGCGCCAGCAGCCACCGGAACAATCAGCCCCAGCATTTT. This chain links TRBV4-1 with TRBJ1-5; unclear D gene. Germline CDR1 is MGHRA and CDR2 is YSYEKL. The CDR3 loop spans 13 amino acids. The V end lost 3 bases, the J end lost 3 bases, and 6 bases lay between the germline ends.

CDR3: CASREAGGGTDTQYF. CDR3 nucleotides: TGCGCCAGCAGGGAAGCGGGAGGCGGGACAGATACGCAGTATTTT. The chain uses TRBV5-1 and TRBJ2-3, with 9 bases aligning to TRBD2. V lost 5 bases and J lost 3; bases outside the gene matches: 7. Germline V gene data show CDR1 as SGHRS and CDR2 as YFSETQ. The CDR3 is 15 amino acids.

This clone was observed once. The V and J genes are TRBV15 and TRBJ2-7; D might be TRBD1 (5 bases). The CDR3 is 15 residues long. Germline values: CDR1 LNHNV, CDR2 YYDKDF (reference sequence). The V gene lost 2 bases and the J gene lost 2 bases, with 13 bases spanning the gap. CDR3 sequence reads: CATSRHPQVTYEQYF. DNA of the CDR3: TGTGCCACCAGCAGACATCCACAGGTAACCTACGAGCAGTACTTC.

V gene TRBV16 combines with J gene TRBJ1-2; TRBD1 is a possible D gene (5 bases). V gave up 2 bases and J gave up 7 bases, with 20 bases separating them. Germline lookup yields CDR1 KGHSY and CDR2 FQNENV. The CDR3 is 16 amino acids. CDR3 DNA: TGTGCCAGCAGCCAACAGCCGGGACCTAGTGGTGGTGGCTACACCTTC. Translation gives CASSQQPGPSGGGYTF.

The chain employs TRBV5-6 and TRBJ2-3; 15 bases agree with TRBD2. Germline lookup yields CDR1 SGHDT and CDR2 YYEEEE. The CDR3 has 16 residues. V gave up 2 bases and J gave up 4 bases; unmatched junction bases: 2. The CDR3 DNA sequence: TGTGCCAGCAGCTTCAGGACTAGCGGGGGGGCAGATACGCAGTATTTT. It specifies CASSFRTSGGADTQYF.

The gene calls are TRBV29-1 and TRBJ1-5, with unresolved D. Germline CDR1 SQVTM, CDR2 ANQGSEA. V gave up 5 bases and J gave up 0 bases, with 5 bases separating them. This CDR3 has 12 amino acids. CDR3 amino acids: CSVRNSNQPQHF. The CDR3 bases are TGCAGCGTTCGGAATAGCAATCAGCCCCAGCATTTT.

The chain links TRBV5-4 to TRBJ2-1; tentative D call: TRBD1 (5 bases). Germline-derived CDR1 and CDR2 are SGHNT and YYREEE (reference sequence). V was shortened by 2 bases and J by 4 bases, with 7 bases between the two germline ends. CDR3 length equals 13 residues. The CDR3 nucleotides are TGTGCCAGCAGCTTAGACAGTTACAATGAGCAGTTCTTC. This sequence encodes CASSLDSYNEQFF.

The chain has TRBV4-3 and TRBJ1-2; D call uncertain. The CDR3 is 13 amino acids. Trimming took off 0 bases at V and 1 base at J, with 3 bases between the two ends. Germline V CDR1 and CDR2: LGHNA, YSLEER. CDR3: CASSQDSNYGYTF. The DNA for the CDR3 is TGCGCCAGCAGCCAAGACAGTAACTATGGCTACACCTTC.

V usage is TRBV3-1 (or the pseudogene TRBV3-2) and J usage is TRBJ2-7; D possibly corresponds to TRBD2 (6 bases). This CDR3 is built from 15 residues. Deletions cut 2 bases from V and 9 bases from J, with 20 bases between. Germline CDR1 reads LGHDT; CDR2 reads YNNKEL (reference sequence). CDR3 coding DNA: TGTGCCAGCAGCCAATACGGGACTCATAACCGAGGGCAGTACTTC. Its translation is CASSQYGTHNRGQYF.

The CDR3 region has the DNA TGTGCCACCAGCCGTATCAATGACGGAAATCAGCCCCAGCATTTT. Its translation: CATSRINDGNQPQHF. V usage is TRBV15 and J usage is TRBJ1-5; D not certain. The CDR3 is made up of 15 amino acids. The germline V and J ends were trimmed by 5 bases and 4 bases, with 15 bases remaining between them. From germline, CDR1 is LNHNV and CDR2 YYDKDF (reference sequence).

This sequence joins TRBV2 and TRBJ2-2, with D unclear. The CDR3 consists of 13 residues. V gave up 5 bases and J gave up 7 bases, with 11 bases separating them. The germline V gene has CDR1 SNHLY and CDR2 FYNNEI. The CDR3 bases are TGTGCCAGCAGTAAAAGGGTAGGCGGGGAGCTGTTTTTT. This sequence encodes CASSKRVGGELFF.

This clone showed up just once. The genes are TRBV19 and TRBJ1-5; no firm D call. The CDR3 is 16 amino acids. Trimming removed 5 bases at V and 0 bases at J, with 14 bases between. The germline gives CDR1 LNHDA, CDR2 SQIVND (reference sequence). DNA for the CDR3: TGTGCCAGTAGTCTTCGGATTTACTTTAGCAATCAGCCCCAGCATTTT. Translation gives CASSLRIYFSNQPQHF.

CDR3 in amino acids: CASSQSSHKFF. DNA of the CDR3: TGTGCCAGCAGCCAGAGTTCCCATAAGTTCTTC. This rearrangement joins TRBV14 to TRBJ2-1; the D is unclear. V lost 3 bases and J 14 bases, leaving 11 bases between the germline ends. From germline, CDR1 is SGHDN and CDR2 FVKESK. This CDR3 is built from 11 residues.

This clone showed up just a few times. The V call is TRBV19, the J call TRBJ1-2; D ambiguous. The germline V gene has CDR1 LNHDA and CDR2 SQIVND (reference sequence). Between the trimmed V and J ends, which lost 5 bases and 2 bases, there was a span of 18 bases. CDR3 length: 16 amino acids. In DNA form, the CDR3 reads TGTGCCAGTAGTTCTGGGGTATTCGGGTCAAACTATGGCTACACCTTC. This encodes CASSSGVFGSNYGYTF.

V and J are TRBV6-2 or TRBV6-3 and TRBJ2-1, with D perhaps matching TRBD2 (6 bases). CDR1 is MNHEY and CDR2 is SVGEGT in the germline V gene. CDR3 length: 15 amino acids. Trimming cost V 2 bases and J 3 bases, with 11 bases left between them. Here the CDR3 DNA reads TGTGCCAGCAGTTACGACGGTAGCGGCTACAATGAGCAGTTCTTC. This gives the protein CASSYDGSGYNEQFF.

V usage is TRBV2 and J usage is TRBJ2-2; D remains ambiguous. The V and J ends lost 5 bases and 5 bases respectively, with 12 bases between them. The CDR3 length is 14 residues. Germline loops: CDR1 SNHLY, CDR2 FYNNEI. The CDR3 is CASSIPQRTGELFF. DNA of the CDR3: TGTGCCAGCAGTATCCCCCAAAGGACCGGGGAGCTGTTTTTT.

The V and J genes are TRBV7-6 and TRBJ2-7; TRBD2 agrees at 9 bases. In germline, CDR1 is SGHVS, CDR2 FNYEAQ. V dropped 1 base and J dropped 4; count of bases not matched to a gene: 5. This CDR3 comprises 15 residues. CDR3 residues: CASSLGSGSSYEQYF. DNA for the CDR3: TGTGCCAGCAGCTTAGGTAGCGGGAGTAGTTACGAGCAGTACTTC.

This rearrangement joins TRBV30 to TRBJ2-7; TRBD2 might be the D (6 bases). Germline CDR1 GTSNPN, CDR2 SVGIG (reference sequence). V lost 5 bases to trimming and J lost 0 bases, with 8 bases between them. This CDR3 is built from 12 residues. CDR3 coding DNA: TGTGCCTGGGGGGGGAGCTCCTACGAGCAGTACTTC. Amino acids: CAWGGSSYEQYF.

This chain links TRBV7-9 with TRBJ2-7, with 13 nucleotides matching TRBD2. Germline lookup yields CDR1 SEHNR and CDR2 FQNEAQ (reference sequence). With V trimmed by 5 bases and J by 6 bases, 4 bases remained unmatched. The CDR3 has 14 residues. CDR3 in DNA: TGTGCCAGCAGCACGGGACTAGCGGGACTCGAGCAGTACTTC. It yields the protein CASSTGLAGLEQYF.

This clone was detected once. The V call is TRBV19, the J call TRBJ1-2; D possibly corresponds to TRBD1 (6 bases). Germline CDR1 and CDR2: LNHDA and SQIVND (reference sequence). V was cut by 0 bases and J by 2 bases, with 10 bases left in between. There are 15 residues in the CDR3. The CDR3 coding sequence is TGTGCCAGTAGTATAGAAGGGGGATTCAACTATGGCTACACCTTC. Translation: CASSIEGGFNYGYTF.

CDR3 residues: CASLRERKLAGETDTQYF. The CDR3 coding sequence is TGTGCCTCTCTCAGGGAAAGAAAACTAGCGGGAGAGACAGATACGCAGTATTTT. The chain recombines TRBV21-1 with TRBJ2-3; the tabulated D call, TRBD2, remains unverified against the DNA. TRBV21-1 is tagged as a pseudogene. CDR3 length: 18 residues.